This is a list of T cell receptor beta chains from one sample in a study of T-cell reconstitution after alpha-beta-depleted transplantation in children. TCRdb ran MiXCR on the PCR reads and lists one entry per CDR3 protein. The sample has about 500,000 distinct CDR3 sequences, less than 35% seen once. The input for sequencing was PBMCs from the stem cell graft donor, taken from the stem cell graft. The receptors were gathered from a human donor who donated a stem cell graft to a child with aplastic anemia. Each CDR3 is given with its conserved first and last residue.

length | J | V | CDR3
15 | TRBJ1-4 | TRBV11-2 | CASSLGDATNEKLFF
15 | TRBJ2-1 | TRBV6-2/TRBV6-3 | CASSYPGGQYGEQFF
11 | TRBJ1-5 | TRBV6-5 | CASGTYQPQHF
14 | TRBJ1-1 | TRBV5-1 | CASSSGQAYTEAFF
12 | TRBJ1-4 | TRBV4-2 | CASSQGAGMVFF
15 | TRBJ2-3 | TRBV5-6 | CASSVGSGSTYTQYF
15 | TRBJ2-1 | TRBV5-5 | CASSLGVQIYNEQFF
15 | TRBJ1-5 | TRBV5-5 | CASSRDSPVNQPQHF
15 | TRBJ2-3 | TRBV19 | CASSNWGASSDTQYF
14 | TRBJ1-1 | TRBV5-4 | CASSGGVSGIEAFF
11 | TRBJ2-3 | TRBV29-1 | CSVDRMRTQYF
16 | TRBJ2-2 | TRBV7-2 | CASSPGGDRNTGELFF
14 | TRBJ2-3 | TRBV9 | CASSALGTTDTQYF
17 | TRBJ2-6 | TRBV18 | CASSPEAAPAGANVLTF
15 | TRBJ1-2 | TRBV12-3/TRBV12-4 | CASSQLPGQVVGYTF
15 | TRBJ2-5 | TRBV12-3/TRBV12-4 | CASSSPGQGVETQYF
14 | TRBJ2-7 | TRBV4-3 | CASSPDRGNYEQYF
14 | TRBJ2-1 | TRBV7-2 | CASTSGSRVNEQFF
14 | TRBJ2-1 | TRBV29-1 | CSVEPRGAYNEQFF
18 | TRBJ2-7 | TRBV20-1 | CSAFQVTSGRAKSYEQYF
15 | TRBJ2-1 | TRBV12-3/TRBV12-4 | CASSFRGVSYNEQFF
15 | TRBJ2-2 | TRBV5-6 | CASSSLRGDTGELFF
16 | TRBJ2-1 | TRBV12-3/TRBV12-4 | CASSFIGEFSNNEQFF
15 | TRBJ1-5 | TRBV27 | CASSPNPGSHQPQHF
16 | TRBJ1-3 | TRBV11-3 | CASSLDGGAPGNTIYF
12 | TRBJ2-5 | TRBV29-1 | CSVALGQETQYF
15 | TRBJ2-5 | TRBV11-2 | CASSPQGTPQETQYF
13 | TRBJ1-1 | TRBV7-8 | CASSGSLNTEAFF
14 | TRBJ1-1 | TRBV20-1 | CSARSQGASTEAFF
11 | TRBJ2-1 | TRBV30 | CAWSGTSEQFF
14 | TRBJ1-2 | TRBV6-5 | CASSYAGTGFGYTF
12 | TRBJ2-7 | TRBV29-1 | CSVDDRGDEQYF
15 | TRBJ1-2 | TRBV7-2 | CASSHSDRANYGYTF
14 | TRBJ1-1 | TRBV7-9 | CASSLVGSFTEAFF
17 | TRBJ2-1 | TRBV9 | CASSSNSGTSGRNEQFF
19 | TRBJ2-3 | TRBV13 | CASSSAADSGTYSTDTQYF
16 | TRBJ1-3 | TRBV4-3 | CASSQDRVGSGNTIYF
16 | TRBJ2-4 | TRBV20-1 | CSAPPRDRDAKNIQYF
14 | TRBJ1-5 | TRBV20-1 | CSANRDRDNQPQHF
18 | TRBJ2-6 | TRBV4-3 | CASSQDSRQGPGANVLTF
14 | TRBJ2-1 | TRBV10-3 | CAIRTSGSSNEQFF
16 | TRBJ1-4 | TRBV12-3/TRBV12-4 | CASSLGSGVLNEKLFF
15 | TRBJ2-7 | TRBV24-1 | CATSDTGTAGHEQYF
15 | TRBJ2-3 | TRBV5-1 | CASSPAGGLTDTQYF
17 | TRBJ2-5 | TRBV4-3 | CASSQEVEAGGRETQYF
15 | TRBJ2-1 | TRBV7-7 | CASSTGTSYGNEQFF
13 | TRBJ1-1 | TRBV5-1 | CASSLRDNSEAFF
15 | TRBJ1-2 | TRBV12-3/TRBV12-4 | CASSQRPDYNYGYTF
13 | TRBJ2-7 | TRBV6-2/TRBV6-3 | CASSYSRVYEQYF
14 | TRBJ1-4 | TRBV14 | CASSQAKWGEKLFF